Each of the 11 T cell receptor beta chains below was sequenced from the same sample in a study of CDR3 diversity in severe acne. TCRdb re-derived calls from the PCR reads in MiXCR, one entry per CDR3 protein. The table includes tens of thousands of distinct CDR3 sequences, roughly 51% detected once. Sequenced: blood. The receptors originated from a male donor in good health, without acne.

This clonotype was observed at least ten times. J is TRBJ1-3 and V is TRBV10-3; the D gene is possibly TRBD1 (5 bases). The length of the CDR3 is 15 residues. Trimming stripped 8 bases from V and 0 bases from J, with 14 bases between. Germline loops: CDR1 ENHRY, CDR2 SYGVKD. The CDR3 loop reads CAIGDRLNSGNTIYF. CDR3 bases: TGTGCCATCGGGGACCGTTTGAACTCTGGAAACACCATATATTTT.

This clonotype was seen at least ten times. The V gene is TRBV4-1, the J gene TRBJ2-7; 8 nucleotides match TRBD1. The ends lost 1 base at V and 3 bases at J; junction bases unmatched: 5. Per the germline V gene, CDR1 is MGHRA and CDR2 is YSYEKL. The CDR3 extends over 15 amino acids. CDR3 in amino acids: CASSQGPGQVYEQYF. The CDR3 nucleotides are TGCGCCAGCAGCCAAGGGCCGGGACAGGTCTACGAGCAGTACTTC.

CDR3 in DNA: TGCGCCAGCAGTAAAGGAGGACAGGGTAGCAGTACCACTGAAGCTTTCTTT. Its protein is CASSKGGQGSSTTEAFF. The chain has TRBV10-1 and TRBJ1-1, with 8 bases fitting TRBD1. The CDR3 sequence is 17 residues long. The germline gives CDR1 WNHNN, CDR2 SYGVQD (reference sequence). After removal of 5 bases from V and 4 bases from J, the junction contained 15 bases not matched to a gene.

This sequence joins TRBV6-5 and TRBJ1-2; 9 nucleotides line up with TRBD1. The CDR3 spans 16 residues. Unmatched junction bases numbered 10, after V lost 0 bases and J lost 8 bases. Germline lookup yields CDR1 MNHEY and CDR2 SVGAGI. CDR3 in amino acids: CASSYSNDPGQGGYTF. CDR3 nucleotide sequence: TGTGCCAGCAGTTACTCAAACGACCCGGGACAGGGAGGCTACACCTTC.

For the CDR3, the DNA is TGTGCCAGCAGCAGGGACAGGTATAACTACAATGAGCAGTTCTTC. As protein: CASSRDRYNYNEQFF. The V gene is TRBV7-9, the J gene TRBJ2-1, with TRBD1 matching 8 bases. Per germline, CDR1 SEHNR and CDR2 FQNEAQ (reference sequence). CDR3 length: 15 residues. Germline trimming cut 5 bases from V and 3 bases from J; bases unmatched to any gene: 6.

CDR3 nucleotides: TGTGCCAGCAGCTTGGCGGGGTCGGATACGCAGTATTTT. Its translation is CASSLAGSDTQYF. This rearrangement joins TRBV11-2 to TRBJ2-3; a possible D gene is TRBD2 (6 bases). Germline V CDR1 and CDR2: SGHAT, FQNNGV. Trimming left V 3 bases short and J 6 bases short, with 10 bases between. The CDR3 loop spans 13 amino acids.

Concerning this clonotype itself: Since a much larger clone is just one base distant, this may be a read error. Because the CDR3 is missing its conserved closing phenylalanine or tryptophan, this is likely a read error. The CDR3 is CSVAGWEEHEQYL. The CDR3 coding sequence is TGCAGCGTTGCAGGGTGGGAGGAACACGAGCAGTACCTC. The chain uses TRBV29-1 and TRBJ2-7; tentative D call: TRBD2 (6 bases). Germline V lookup: CDR1 SQVTM, CDR2 ANQGSEA. This CDR3 is 13 amino acids long. V dropped 4 bases and J dropped 5 bases, with 15 bases sitting between them.

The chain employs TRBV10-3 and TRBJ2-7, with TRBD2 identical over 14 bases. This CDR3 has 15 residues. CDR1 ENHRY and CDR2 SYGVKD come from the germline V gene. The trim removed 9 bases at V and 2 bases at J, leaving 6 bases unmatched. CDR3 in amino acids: CAIGTSGGRPYEQYF. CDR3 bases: TGTGCCATAGGGACTAGCGGGGGCAGACCCTACGAGCAGTACTTC.

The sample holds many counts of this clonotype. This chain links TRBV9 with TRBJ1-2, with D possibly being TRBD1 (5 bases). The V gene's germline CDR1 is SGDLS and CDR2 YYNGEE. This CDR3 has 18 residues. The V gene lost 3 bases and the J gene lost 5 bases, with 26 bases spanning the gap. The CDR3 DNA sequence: TGTGCCAGCAGCGGGATCCGGGACCCTAACAAGCTAGGATATGGCTACACCTTC. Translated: CASSGIRDPNKLGYGYTF.

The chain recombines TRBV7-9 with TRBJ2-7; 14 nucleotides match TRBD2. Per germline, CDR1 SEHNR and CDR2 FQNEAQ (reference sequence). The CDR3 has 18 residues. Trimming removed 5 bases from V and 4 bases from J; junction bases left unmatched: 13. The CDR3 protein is CASSTSGTSGSNRYEQYF. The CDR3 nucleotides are TGTGCCAGCAGCACATCCGGGACTAGCGGGAGTAACAGGTACGAGCAGTACTTC. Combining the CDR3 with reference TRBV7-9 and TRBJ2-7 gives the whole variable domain DTGVSQNPRHKITKRGQNVTFRCDPISEHNRLYWYRQTLGQGPEFLTYFQNEAQLEKSRLLSDRFSAERPKGSFSTLEIQRTEQGDSAMYLCASSTSGTSGSNRYEQYFGPGTRLTVT.

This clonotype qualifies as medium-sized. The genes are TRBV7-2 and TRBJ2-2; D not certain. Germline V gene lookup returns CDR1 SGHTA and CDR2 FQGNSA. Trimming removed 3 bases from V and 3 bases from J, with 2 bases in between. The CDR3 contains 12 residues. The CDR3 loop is CASSFDTGELFF. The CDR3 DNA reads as TGTGCCAGCAGCTTCGACACCGGGGAGCTGTTTTTT.